This entry is about one T cell receptor beta chain. Clones were sequenced by immunoSEQ multiplex PCR, and TCRdb holds only the in-frame ones, with some missing. This sample has around 80,000 clones, with roughly 93% found just once. The data belong to a study of control samples from healthy donors and cancer patients. Germline CDR1 reads SGHDN; CDR2 reads FVKESK. This CDR3 is 13 amino acids long. The V end was cut by 1 base, the J end by 4 bases, with 6 bases between. Sequenced input: blood. The rearrangement uses TRBV14 and TRBJ2-3; no firm D call. The sequence came from a woman aged 25 to 45 in good health. The CDR3 DNA is TGTGCCAGCAGCCAAGTGGGCGCAGATACGCAGTATTTT. It is translated as CASSQVGADTQYF. Full variable domain (remainder filled in from reference TRBV14 and TRBJ2-3): EAGVTQFPSHSVIEKGQTVTLRCDPISGHDNLYWYRRVMGKEIKFLLHFVKESKQDESGMPNNRFLAERTGGTYSTLKVQPAELEDSGVYFCASSQVGADTQYFGPGTRLTVL.